Listed here is a single TCR beta chain. Its antigen is not known. TCRdb reprocessed the 5' RACE reads, keeping one entry per CDR3 protein, no DNA. The ten top clones account for over 8.5%, within a sample of about 390,000 distinct CDR3 sequences. This specimen belongs to a study of T cells expressing NK-cell markers. Background on the study: It was sorted CD3+CD56-NKG2C+, CD3+CD56+NKG2C- and CD3+CD56+NKG2C+ T cells that provided the TCR beta repertoires. Regarding the study as a whole: More than five donors showed dominant NKG2C+ clonotypes comprising about 1.0-7.5% of their CD8+ T cells.

The CDR3 is 14 amino acids. Looked up from germline, CDR1 is LGHNA and CDR2 is YNFKEQ. V is TRBV4-2 and J is TRBJ2-1; TCRdb returns TRBD2, unconfirmable since there is no DNA. Sequenced material: blood T cells: a sorted CD56 or NKG2C T cell subset, CD4+ or CD8+ T cells, or bulk PBMC T cells (not recorded which). This receptor was taken from a woman aged 50 to 60 in good health. The CDR3 region is CASSVSGKNNEQFF.